A single sample is the source of the 20 T cell receptor beta chains below, sequenced in a study of T cell responses to AZD1222 COVID-19 vaccine. Only in-frame clones appear in the TCRdb table, and some are missing; sequencing was by immunoSEQ multiplex PCR. The sample carries about 160,000 clones, around 91% recorded once. Sequenced here: peripheral blood, sampled on day 0 of AZD1222 vaccination. Receptors were obtained from an adult in good health.

A word on this clone: Its ends do not fully match the called genes, so a read error is possible. The chain carries TRBV7-7 and TRBJ2-2; TRBD1 agrees at 7 bases. This CDR3 is 12 amino acids long. Looked up from germline, CDR1 is SSHAT and CDR2 is FNYEAQ (reference sequence). CDR3 sequence reads: CASTQGSGELFF. CDR3 nucleotide sequence: TGTGCTAGCACACAGGGGTCCGGGGAGCTGTTTTTT.

The V and J genes are TRBV19 and TRBJ2-7; perhaps TRBD1 as D (6 bases). Germline CDR1 LNHDA, CDR2 SQIVND (reference sequence). The CDR3 has 13 amino acids. V lost 3 bases and J 2 bases, leaving 8 bases between the germline ends. CDR3: CASSISGAYEQYF. DNA of the CDR3: TGTGCCAGTAGTATTTCAGGGGCCTACGAGCAGTACTTC.

The chain carries TRBV5-1 and TRBJ2-2, with TRBD1 as a possible D gene (5 bases). Trimming removed 4 bases at V and 6 bases at J, with 16 bases between. This CDR3 spans 15 amino acids. Per the germline V gene, CDR1 is SGHRS and CDR2 is YFSETQ. Here the CDR3 DNA reads TGCGCCAGCAGCCGTTTTACAGGAGAATCCGGGGAGCTGTTTTTT. It encodes CASSRFTGESGELFF.

The chain employs TRBV4-1 and TRBJ2-2; D is unclear. Trimming took 0 bases from V and 4 from J, leaving 6 bases between them. The CDR3 totals 14 residues. CDR1 is MGHRA, CDR2 YSYEKL, per germline. CDR3 amino acids: CASSQDRPTGELFF. CDR3 sequence (DNA): TGCGCCAGCAGCCAAGATCGCCCCACCGGGGAGCTGTTTTTT.

The chain employs TRBV5-6 and TRBJ2-5, with D maybe TRBD1 (6 bases). CDR3 size: 16 residues. Germline lookup yields CDR1 SGHDT and CDR2 YYEEEE. The V end was cut by 0 bases, the J end by 2 bases, with 14 bases between. CDR3 loop: CASSLALTGRQETQYF. DNA of the CDR3: TGTGCCAGCAGCTTGGCTCTCACAGGGCGGCAAGAGACCCAGTACTTC.

The chain is built from TRBV6-5 and TRBJ2-1, with D tentatively TRBD1 or TRBD2 (5 bases each). The CDR3 is made up of 14 amino acids. Between the trimmed V and J ends, which lost 6 bases and 9 bases, there was a span of 18 bases. CDR1 and CDR2 (germline): MNHEY, SVGAGI. This chain's CDR3 is CASRLGEGQGEQFF. The CDR3 nucleotides read TGTGCCAGCAGACTTGGTGAGGGGCAGGGTGAGCAGTTCTTC.

The chain employs TRBV5-4 and TRBJ1-2, with D perhaps TRBD1 (6 bases). Trimming removed 0 bases at V and 7 bases at J, with 16 bases between. The CDR3 consists of 15 residues. The germline gives CDR1 SGHNT, CDR2 YYREEE (reference sequence). Written as DNA, the CDR3 is TGTGCCAGCAGCTTGGATCTTAGGCAGGGGACTGGCTACACCTTC. Encoded protein: CASSLDLRQGTGYTF.

In its sample, this clone was seen once. The CDR3 loop reads CASVTVNTGELFF. Here the CDR3 DNA reads TGTGCCAGCGTAACAGTGAACACCGGGGAGCTGTTTTTT. The V call is TRBV7-9, the J call TRBJ2-2; no definite D call. This CDR3 region has 13 residues. V was shortened by 8 bases and J by 1 base, with 8 bases between the two germline ends. CDR1 is SEHNR and CDR2 is FQNEAQ in the germline V gene (reference sequence).

The V call is TRBV19, the J call TRBJ1-1; maybe TRBD1 (6 bases). From germline, CDR1 is LNHDA and CDR2 SQIVND (reference sequence). This CDR3 has 15 residues. V was pared by 5 bases and J by 4 bases, with 17 bases between. CDR3 region: CASSAYRAGGTEAFF. CDR3 nucleotide sequence: TGTGCCAGTAGTGCCTACAGGGCCGGAGGCACTGAAGCTTTCTTT.

The chain has TRBV15 and TRBJ2-5, with TRBD1 matching 8 bases. With 1 base clipped from V and 7 bases from J, the junction kept 11 bases outside the gene matches. CDR1 LNHNV and CDR2 YYDKDF come from the germline V gene (reference sequence). This CDR3 spans 16 amino acids. The CDR3 region has the DNA TGTGCCACCAGCAGAGGGTTGACAGGGGAATTCGGGACCCAGTACTTC. Translation: CATSRGLTGEFGTQYF. Based on the CDR3 plus reference TRBV15 and TRBJ2-5, the full variable domain is DAMVIQNPRYQVTQFGKPVTLSCSQTLNHNVMYWYQQKSSQAPKLLFHYYDKDFNNEADTPDNFQSRRPNTSFCFLDIRSPGLGDTAMYLCATSRGLTGEFGTQYFGPGTRLLVL.

As concerns this clone: A junction end diverges from the germline sequence, so it may reflect a read error. The rearrangement links TRBV30 to TRBJ2-7, with D possibly matching TRBD2 (5 bases). The CDR3 has 11 amino acids. CDR1 and CDR2 (germline): GTSNPN, SVGIG (reference sequence). CDR3 region: CAWKFAGSGNF. CDR3 bases: TGTGCCTGGAAATTTGCGGGCAGCGGAAACTTC. Filled out from reference TRBV30 and TRBJ2-7, the complete variable domain reads SQTIHQWPATLVQPVGSPLSLECTVEGTSNPNLYWYRQAAGRGLQLLFYSVGIGQISSEVPQNLSASRPQDRQFILSSKKLLLSDSGFYLCAWKFAGSGNFGPGTRLTVT.

This chain connects TRBV13 to TRBJ1-5; D may be TRBD1 (5 bases). Trimming took 4 bases from V and 3 from J, leaving 10 bases between them. CDR3 length: 14 residues. The germline V gene encodes CDR1 PRHDT and CDR2 FYEKMQ (reference sequence). DNA for the CDR3: TGTGCCAGCAGCTCCTTCAGGGCCAATCAGCCCCAGCATTTT. It translates to CASSSFRANQPQHF. Filled out from reference TRBV13 and TRBJ1-5, the complete variable domain reads AAGVIQSPRHLIKEKRETATLKCYPIPRHDTVYWYQQGPGQDPQFLISFYEKMQSDKGSIPDRFSAQQFSDYHSELNMSSLELGDSALYFCASSSFRANQPQHFGDGTRLSIL.

The V and J genes are TRBV7-3 and TRBJ2-1; D could derive from TRBD1 or TRBD2 (5 bases each). In germline, CDR1 is SGHTA, CDR2 FQGTGA. CDR3 length: 12 amino acids. Trimming removed 1 base at V and 9 bases at J, with 7 bases between. The CDR3 region has the DNA TGTGCCAGCAGCTTAATCGGGACTGAGCAGTTCTTC. Amino acid sequence: CASSLIGTEQFF.

The chain recombines TRBV7-9 with TRBJ1-4; the match to TRBD1 covers 7 bases. The V gene's germline CDR1 is SEHNR and CDR2 FQNEAQ (reference sequence). Unmatched junction bases numbered 4, after V lost 2 bases and J lost 4 bases. The CDR3 has 15 residues. CDR3 protein: CASSLPGTVNEKLFF. As DNA, the CDR3 is TGTGCCAGCAGCTTACCAGGGACAGTTAATGAAAAACTGTTTTTT.

The chain carries TRBV9 and TRBJ2-5; 8 bases agree with TRBD2. There are 14 residues in the CDR3. V gave up 3 bases and J gave up 4 bases; unmatched junction bases: 5. Germline V gene sequence: CDR1 SGDLS, CDR2 YYNGEE. The CDR3 DNA is TGTGCCAGCAGCGCCGGGGGGGGCACAGAGACCCAGTACTTC. Translated: CASSAGGGTETQYF.

The sample holds one count of this clone. The chain combines TRBV6-5 with TRBJ2-7; D is unclear. Trimming stripped 6 bases from V and 3 bases from J, with 9 bases between. Germline V CDR1 and CDR2: MNHEY, SVGAGI. This CDR3 is built from 12 residues. The CDR3 reads CASSLDRYEQYV. The CDR3 nucleotides are TGTGCCAGCAGCCTGGACCGCTACGAGCAGTACGTC.

The count of this clone is one. The V call is TRBV6-5, the J call TRBJ1-4; D is ambiguous. Germline CDR1 reads MNHEY; CDR2 reads SVGAGI. Trimming stripped 6 bases from V and 0 bases from J, with 8 bases between. The CDR3 is made up of 14 amino acids. CDR3 residues: CASRFSATNEKLFF. The CDR3 nucleotides are TGTGCCAGCAGGTTCAGTGCAACTAATGAAAAACTGTTTTTT.

In this sample, this clone turned up once. The chain combines TRBV9 with TRBJ2-1; 9 bases line up with TRBD2. With V trimmed by 0 bases and J by 2 bases, 0 bases remained unmatched. The CDR3 covers 15 residues. CDR1 is SGDLS, CDR2 YYNGEE, per germline. CDR3 DNA sequence: TGTGCCAGCAGCGTAGTAGCGGGGGCCTACAATGAGCAGTTCTTC. Its protein is CASSVVAGAYNEQFF.

The gene calls are TRBV18 and TRBJ2-2; tentative D call: TRBD1 (5 bases). V gave up 5 bases and J gave up 4 bases, with 8 bases separating them. Germline CDR1 KGHSH, CDR2 LQKENI. This CDR3 contains 13 residues. The CDR3: CASSSTVTGELFF. The CDR3 nucleotides are TGTGCCAGCTCATCGACAGTCACCGGGGAGCTGTTTTTT. Variable domain in full (rest from reference TRBV18 and TRBJ2-2): NAGVMQNPRHLVRRRGQEARLRCSPMKGHSHVYWYRQLPEEGLKFMVYLQKENIIDESGMPKERFSAEFPKEGPSILRIQQVVRGDSAAYFCASSSTVTGELFFGEGSRLTVL.

This clone was detected once. V is TRBV30 and J is TRBJ1-3, with D unclear. V lost 3 bases, J lost 1 base, and 7 bases lay in between. Germline-derived CDR1 and CDR2 are GTSNPN and SVGIG (reference sequence). The CDR3 is made up of 13 amino acids. The CDR3 DNA reads TGTGCCTGGAGGCGTCTTTCTGGAAACACCATATATTTT. Translated: CAWRRLSGNTIYF.